The source of this T cell receptor beta chain is a study of CD8 T cells in Susac syndrome. Reverse transcription of 0.5 to 1 ug RNA was performed with random hexamers. Amplification of TCR beta CDR3 across 54 Vbeta and 13 Jbeta was performed with immunoSEQ multiplex PCR. In TCRdb, the immunoSEQ multiplex PCR reads were re-called with MiXCR into one record per CDR3 protein. The sample has about 100,000 distinct CDR3 sequences, just under 95% seen once; the top ten hold about 0.32%. The V and J ends lost 4 bases and 7 bases respectively, with 14 bases between them. The CDR3 is 14 amino acids. Looked up from germline, CDR1 is LGHDT and CDR2 is YNNKEL (reference sequence).

The sample consisted of CD8+ T cells from PBMCs. The V call is TRBV3-1, the J call TRBJ2-1; no clear D. This clonotype was sampled from a human donor in good health. The DNA for the CDR3 is TGTGCCAGCAGCCTCCGGCCCCACGGGAATGAGCAGTTCTTC. It specifies CASSLRPHGNEQFF.